Shown below are 7 T cell receptor beta chains from a single sample sequenced in a study of blood T cell repertoires in COVID-19. Generated by immunoSEQ multiplex PCR, the TCRdb table keeps only in-frame clones and is missing some. Altogether a few hundred thousand clones are present, about 90% being singletons, with the ten largest covering under 8%. Material for sequencing was peripheral blood. The receptor set was obtained from a man aged 18 to 35 who had recovered from COVID-19.

This chain uses TRBV11-2 with TRBJ2-1; 9 bases align to TRBD2. The V gene's germline CDR1 is SGHAT and CDR2 FQNNGV. V was pared by 4 bases and J by 4 bases, with 11 bases of the junction left unmatched. CDR3 length equals 17 residues. CDR3 residues: CASSSFQLAGAYNEQFF. The CDR3 nucleotides read TGTGCCAGCAGCTCGTTTCAACTAGCGGGTGCTTACAATGAGCAGTTCTTC.

V is TRBV30 and J is TRBJ2-2, with TRBD2 identical over 9 bases. V shed 3 bases, J shed 4 bases, and the junction held 9 bases outside the gene matches. The CDR3 consists of 16 residues. Germline V CDR1 and CDR2: GTSNPN, SVGIG (reference sequence). The CDR3 protein is CAWSLGAGGPTGELFF. CDR3 nucleotide sequence: TGTGCCTGGAGCCTCGGGGCGGGAGGGCCCACCGGGGAGCTGTTTTTT.

On this clone itself: Other DNA sequences from this sample encode an identical CDR3 as well. The rearrangement joins TRBV30 to TRBJ1-6; D uncertain. Germline V gene data show CDR1 as GTSNPN and CDR2 as SVGIG (reference sequence). V lost 0 bases and J 7 bases, leaving 4 bases between the germline ends. CDR3 length: 12 amino acids. The CDR3 region has the DNA TGTGCCTGGAGTGTATCGAATTCACCCCTCCACTTT. It encodes CAWSVSNSPLHF. Looking up the rest from reference TRBV30 and TRBJ1-6 gives the full variable domain: SQTIHQWPATLVQPVGSPLSLECTVEGTSNPNLYWYRQAAGRGLQLLFYSVGIGQISSEVPQNLSASRPQDRQFILSSKKLLLSDSGFYLCAWSVSNSPLHFGNGTRLTVT.

The chain links TRBV18 to TRBJ1-1; D not resolved. V gave up 1 base and J gave up 1 base, with 7 bases separating them. The CDR3 is 14 residues long. Germline V gives CDR1 KGHSH, CDR2 LQKENI. The CDR3 loop reads CASSPRRGNTEAFF. CDR3 bases: TGTGCCAGCTCACCACGTCGGGGGAACACTGAAGCTTTCTTT.

The chain is built from TRBV4-1 and TRBJ2-1; 10 bases align to TRBD1. Germline V CDR1 and CDR2: MGHRA, YSYEKL. V was clipped by 5 bases and J by 7 bases; unmatched bases: 8. This CDR3 is built from 15 residues. CDR3 region: CASSYDRGLGNEQFF. CDR3 in DNA: TGCGCCAGCAGCTACGACAGGGGGCTGGGTAATGAGCAGTTCTTC.

A few counts support this clone. The genes are TRBV7-3 and TRBJ1-2; 9 positions match TRBD1. The CDR3 covers 16 residues. J gave up 4 bases and V 5 bases, and 11 bases lay outside the gene matches. Germline V lookup: CDR1 SGHTA, CDR2 FQGTGA. CDR3 in DNA: TGTGCCAGCAGCCCCGGGACAGGGTATGGGGGCTATGGCTACACCTTC. It specifies CASSPGTGYGGYGYTF.

This clone was found once. V gene TRBV6-5 combines with J gene TRBJ2-7; the match to TRBD1 covers 8 bases. CDR1 MNHEY and CDR2 SVGAGI come from the germline V gene. Losses at the gene ends were 4 bases for V and 3 bases for J; bases not matched to a gene: 2. The CDR3 extends over 13 amino acids. CDR3 in DNA: TGTGCCAGCAGTTCAGGACAGGGCTACGAGCAGTACTTC. Its translation: CASSSGQGYEQYF.